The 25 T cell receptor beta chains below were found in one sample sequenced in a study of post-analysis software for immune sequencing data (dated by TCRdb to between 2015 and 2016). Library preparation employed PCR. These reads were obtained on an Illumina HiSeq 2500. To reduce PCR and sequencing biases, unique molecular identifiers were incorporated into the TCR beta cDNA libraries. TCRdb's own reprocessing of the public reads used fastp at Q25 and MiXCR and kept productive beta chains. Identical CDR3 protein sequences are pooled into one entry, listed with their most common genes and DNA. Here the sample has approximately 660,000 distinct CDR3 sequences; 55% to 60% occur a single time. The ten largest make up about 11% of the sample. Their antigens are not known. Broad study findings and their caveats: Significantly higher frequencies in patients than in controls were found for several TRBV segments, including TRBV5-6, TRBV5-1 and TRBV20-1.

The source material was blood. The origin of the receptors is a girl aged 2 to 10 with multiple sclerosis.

The CDR3 region is CASMAARGGDTQYF. The CDR3 bases are TGTGCCAGCATGGCAGCGAGGGGGGGAGATACGCAGTATTTT. The chain joins TRBV7-2 to TRBJ2-3, with D tentatively TRBD2 (7 bases). Germline assignment: CDR1 SGHTA and CDR2 FQGNSA. The CDR3 spans 14 residues. Trimming cost V 7 bases and J 5 bases, with 16 bases left between them.

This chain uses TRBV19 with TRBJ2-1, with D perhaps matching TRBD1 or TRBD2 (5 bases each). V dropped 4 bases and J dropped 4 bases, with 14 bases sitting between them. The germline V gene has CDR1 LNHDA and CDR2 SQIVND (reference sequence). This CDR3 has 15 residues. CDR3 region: CASSTLGDPYNEQFF. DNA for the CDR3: TGTGCCAGTAGTACGCTAGGGGACCCGTACAATGAGCAGTTCTTC. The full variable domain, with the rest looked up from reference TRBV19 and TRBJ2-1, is DGGITQSPKYLFRKEGQNVTLSCEQNLNHDAMYWYRQDPGQGLRLIYYSQIVNDFQKGDIAEGYSVSREKKESFPLTVTSAQKNPTAFYLCASSTLGDPYNEQFFGPGTRLTVL.

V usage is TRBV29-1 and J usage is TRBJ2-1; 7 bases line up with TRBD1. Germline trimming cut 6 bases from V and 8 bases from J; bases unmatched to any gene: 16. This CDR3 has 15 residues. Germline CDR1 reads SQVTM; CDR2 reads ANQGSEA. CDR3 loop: CSVIQGVRGMDEQFF. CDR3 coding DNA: TGCAGCGTCATCCAGGGGGTGCGAGGCATGGATGAGCAGTTCTTC.

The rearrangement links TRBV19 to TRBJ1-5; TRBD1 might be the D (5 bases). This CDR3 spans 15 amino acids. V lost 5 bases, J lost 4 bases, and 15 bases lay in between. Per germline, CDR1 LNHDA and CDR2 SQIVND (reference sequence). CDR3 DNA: TGTGCCAGTAGTCTTCCTCAGGGAGGGAATCAGCCCCAGCATTTT. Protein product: CASSLPQGGNQPQHF.

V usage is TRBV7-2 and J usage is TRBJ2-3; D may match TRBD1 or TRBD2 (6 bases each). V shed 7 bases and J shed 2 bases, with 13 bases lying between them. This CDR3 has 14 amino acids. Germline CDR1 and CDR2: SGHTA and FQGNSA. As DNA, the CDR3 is TGTGCCAGCAAGGGGGAGGCCGCCACAGATACGCAGTATTTT. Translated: CASKGEAATDTQYF.

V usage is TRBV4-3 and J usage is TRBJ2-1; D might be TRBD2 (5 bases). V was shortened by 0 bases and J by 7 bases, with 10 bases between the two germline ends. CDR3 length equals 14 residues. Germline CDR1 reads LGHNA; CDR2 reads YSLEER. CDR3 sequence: CASSQDRERNEQFF. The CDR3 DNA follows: TGCGCCAGCAGCCAAGATAGGGAGCGGAATGAGCAGTTCTTC.

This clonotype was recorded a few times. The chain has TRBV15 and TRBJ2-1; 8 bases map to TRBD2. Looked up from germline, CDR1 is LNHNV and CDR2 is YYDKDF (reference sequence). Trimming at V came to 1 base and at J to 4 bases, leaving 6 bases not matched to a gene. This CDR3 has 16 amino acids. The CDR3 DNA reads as TGTGCCACCAGCAGAGCATTGGGACTAGATTACAATGAGCAGTTCTTC. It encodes CATSRALGLDYNEQFF. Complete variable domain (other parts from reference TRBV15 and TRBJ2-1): DAMVIQNPRYQVTQFGKPVTLSCSQTLNHNVMYWYQQKSSQAPKLLFHYYDKDFNNEADTPDNFQSRRPNTSFCFLDIRSPGLGDTAMYLCATSRALGLDYNEQFFGPGTRLTVL.

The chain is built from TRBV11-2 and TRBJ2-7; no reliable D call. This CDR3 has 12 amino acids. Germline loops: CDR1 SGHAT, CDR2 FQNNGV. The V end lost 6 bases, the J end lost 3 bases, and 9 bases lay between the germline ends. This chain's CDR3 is CASRSGRYEQYF. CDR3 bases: TGTGCCAGCAGGTCCGGGCGCTACGAGCAGTACTTC.

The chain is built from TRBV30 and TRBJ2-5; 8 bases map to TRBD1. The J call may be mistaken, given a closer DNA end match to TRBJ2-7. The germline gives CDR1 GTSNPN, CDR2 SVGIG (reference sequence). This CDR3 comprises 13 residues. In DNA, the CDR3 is TGTGCCTGGAGTGCCGGGACAGGCTACGAGCAGTACTTC. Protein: CAWSAGTGYEQYF.

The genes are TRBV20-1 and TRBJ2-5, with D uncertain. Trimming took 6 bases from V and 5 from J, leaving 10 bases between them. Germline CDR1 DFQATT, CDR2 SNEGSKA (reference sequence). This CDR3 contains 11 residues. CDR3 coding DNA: TGCAGTGCCCTGCAGAAGGAGACCCAGTACTTC. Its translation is CSALQKETQYF.

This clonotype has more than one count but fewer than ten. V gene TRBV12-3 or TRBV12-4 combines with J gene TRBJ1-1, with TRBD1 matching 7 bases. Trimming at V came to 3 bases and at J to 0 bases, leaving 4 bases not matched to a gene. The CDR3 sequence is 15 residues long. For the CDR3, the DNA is TGTGCCAGCAGTTTCTTGGGACAGATGAACACTGAAGCTTTCTTT. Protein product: CASSFLGQMNTEAFF.

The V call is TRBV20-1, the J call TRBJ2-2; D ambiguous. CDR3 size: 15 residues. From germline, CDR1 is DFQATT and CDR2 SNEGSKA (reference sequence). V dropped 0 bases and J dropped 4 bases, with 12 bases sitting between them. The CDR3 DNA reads TGCAGTGCTAGAGAACTCAGGTCCGGCACCGGGGAGCTGTTTTTT. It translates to CSARELRSGTGELFF.

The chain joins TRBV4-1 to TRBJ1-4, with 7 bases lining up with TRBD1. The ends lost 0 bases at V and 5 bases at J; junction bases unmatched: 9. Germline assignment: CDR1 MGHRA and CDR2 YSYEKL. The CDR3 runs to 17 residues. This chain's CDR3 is CASSQETRGTANEKLFF. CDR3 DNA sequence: TGCGCCAGCAGCCAAGAAACCCGAGGGACAGCCAATGAAAAACTGTTTTTT.

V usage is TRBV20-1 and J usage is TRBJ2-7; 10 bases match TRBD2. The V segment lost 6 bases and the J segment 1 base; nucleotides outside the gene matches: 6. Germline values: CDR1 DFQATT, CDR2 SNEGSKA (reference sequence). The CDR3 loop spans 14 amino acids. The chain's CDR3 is CSANSGGPSYEQYF. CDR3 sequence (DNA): TGCAGTGCGAATAGCGGGGGGCCATCCTACGAGCAGTACTTC.

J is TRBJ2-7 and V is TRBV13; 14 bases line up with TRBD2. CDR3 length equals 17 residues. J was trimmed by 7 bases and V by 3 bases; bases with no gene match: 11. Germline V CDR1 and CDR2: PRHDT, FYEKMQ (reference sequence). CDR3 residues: CASSFRIGLAGGGEQYF. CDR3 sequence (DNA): TGTGCCAGCAGCTTTCGTATAGGACTAGCGGGAGGAGGGGAGCAGTACTTC.

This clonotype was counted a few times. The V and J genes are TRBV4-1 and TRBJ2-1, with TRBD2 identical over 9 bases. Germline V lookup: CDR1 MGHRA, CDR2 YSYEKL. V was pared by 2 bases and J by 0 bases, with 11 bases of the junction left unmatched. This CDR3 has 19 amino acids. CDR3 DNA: TGCGCCAGCAGCCAAATTCGTCTAGCGGGACCTAGCTCCTACAATGAGCAGTTCTTC. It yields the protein CASSQIRLAGPSSYNEQFF.

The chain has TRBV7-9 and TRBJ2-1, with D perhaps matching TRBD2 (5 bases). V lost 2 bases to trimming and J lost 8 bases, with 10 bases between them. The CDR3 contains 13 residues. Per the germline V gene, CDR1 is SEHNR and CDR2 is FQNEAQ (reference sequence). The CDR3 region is CASSLLGSDEQFF. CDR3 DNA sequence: TGTGCCAGCAGCTTACTAGGGAGCGATGAGCAGTTCTTC.

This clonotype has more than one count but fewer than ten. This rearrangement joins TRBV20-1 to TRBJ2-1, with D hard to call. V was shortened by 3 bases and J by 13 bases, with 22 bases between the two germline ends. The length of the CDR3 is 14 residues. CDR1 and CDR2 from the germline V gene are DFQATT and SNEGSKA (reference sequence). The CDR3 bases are TGCAGTGCTAGGGGATCGTCACTCCAATTTGTACAGTTCTTC. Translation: CSARGSSLQFVQFF.

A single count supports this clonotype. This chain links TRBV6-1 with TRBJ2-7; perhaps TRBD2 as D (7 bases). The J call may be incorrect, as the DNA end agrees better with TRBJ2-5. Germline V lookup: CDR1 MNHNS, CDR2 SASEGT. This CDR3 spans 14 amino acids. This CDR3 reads CASSDTGRGETQYF. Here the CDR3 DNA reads TGTGCCAGCAGTGATACAGGGCGGGGGGAGACCCAGTACTTC.

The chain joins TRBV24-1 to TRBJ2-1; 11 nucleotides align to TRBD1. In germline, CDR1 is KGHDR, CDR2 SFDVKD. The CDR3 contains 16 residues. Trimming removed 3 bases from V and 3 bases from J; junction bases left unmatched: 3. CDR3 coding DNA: TGTGCCACCAGTGATGGCGGGACAGGGGGCTACAATGAGCAGTTCTTC. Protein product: CATSDGGTGGYNEQFF.

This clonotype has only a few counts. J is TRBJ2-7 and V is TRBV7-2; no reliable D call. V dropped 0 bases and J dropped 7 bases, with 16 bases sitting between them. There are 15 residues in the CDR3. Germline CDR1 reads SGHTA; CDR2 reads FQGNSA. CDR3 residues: CASSLAAPSHNEQYF. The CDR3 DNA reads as TGTGCCAGCAGCTTAGCGGCCCCATCCCACAATGAGCAGTACTTC.

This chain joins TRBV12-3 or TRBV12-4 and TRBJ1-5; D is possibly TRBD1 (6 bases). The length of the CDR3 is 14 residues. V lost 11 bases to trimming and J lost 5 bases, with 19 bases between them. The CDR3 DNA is TGTGCCGGCACCCCGGGAGGGGGGGATCAGCCCCAGCATTTT. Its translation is CAGTPGGGDQPQHF.

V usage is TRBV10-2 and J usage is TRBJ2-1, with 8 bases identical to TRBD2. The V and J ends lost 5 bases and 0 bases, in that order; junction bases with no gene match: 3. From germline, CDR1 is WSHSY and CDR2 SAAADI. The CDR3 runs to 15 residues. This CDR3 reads CASSMSGSSYNEQFF. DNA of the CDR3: TGCGCCAGCAGTATGAGCGGGAGCTCCTACAATGAGCAGTTCTTC.

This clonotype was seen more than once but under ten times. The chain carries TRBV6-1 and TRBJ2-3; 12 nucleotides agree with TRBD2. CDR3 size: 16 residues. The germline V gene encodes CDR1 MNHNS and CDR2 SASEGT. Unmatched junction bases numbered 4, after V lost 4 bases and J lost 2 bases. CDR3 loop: CASSARLAGATDTQYF. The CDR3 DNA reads TGTGCCAGCAGTGCTCGACTAGCGGGGGCCACAGATACGCAGTATTTT.

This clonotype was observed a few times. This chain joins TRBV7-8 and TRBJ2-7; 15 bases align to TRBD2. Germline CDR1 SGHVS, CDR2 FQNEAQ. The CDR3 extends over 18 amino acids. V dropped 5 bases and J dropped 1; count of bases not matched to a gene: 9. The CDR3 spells CASSQRGTSGRPSYEQYF. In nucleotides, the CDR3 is TGTGCCAGCAGCCAGAGGGGGACTAGCGGGAGGCCATCCTACGAGCAGTACTTC.